This T cell receptor beta chain was captured in a study of CD8 T cells in Susac syndrome. Germline V gene lookup returns CDR1 DFQATT and CDR2 SNEGSKA (reference sequence). This CDR3 spans 14 amino acids. The V end lost 5 bases, the J end lost 0 bases, and 10 bases lay between the germline ends. RNA amounts of about 0.5 to 1 ug underwent reverse transcription with random hexamers. TCRdb called the immunoSEQ multiplex PCR reads again in MiXCR, with one record for every CDR3 protein. The sample records about 140,000 distinct CDR3 sequences, around 95% being singletons. The TCR sequence derives from a human donor with multiple sclerosis. The chain couples TRBV20-1 to TRBJ1-4, with D possibly matching TRBD1 (5 bases). Sequenced: CD4+ T cells from PBMCs. CDR3 region: CSAPTVATNEKLFF. CDR3 DNA sequence: TGCAGTGCTCCGACAGTCGCAACTAATGAAAAACTGTTTTTT.